This T cell receptor beta chain was identified during a study of cytomegalovirus exposure and HLA in healthy donors. The germline V gene encodes CDR1 MGHDK and CDR2 SYGVNS. V lost 4 bases and J 7 bases, leaving 10 bases between the germline ends. This CDR3 is built from 12 residues. Turning to this clone: Its antigen is unknown.

The PCR employed 60 Vbeta primers together with 13 Jbeta primers. The method was immunoSEQ multiplex PCR; TCRdb's version includes in-frame clones alone and lacks a portion of them. This table holds roughly 110,000 clones, approximately 70% found once. General study findings and limits: Clonal expansion, a later analysis showed, was greater in HLA-associated TCR beta chains than in equally common others. Later on, a genetic analysis was performed. It linked a missense variant in DCLRE1C with V- and J-gene trimming of TCR beta.

What was sequenced was PBMCs. The chain couples TRBV25-1 to TRBJ1-2, with D possibly TRBD1 on 5 matching bases. This TCR was sampled from a woman in her 30s in good health and CMV-seronegative. The CDR3 region has the DNA TGTGCCAGCAGTGGGGGCCTCATTGGCTACACCTTC. Its protein is CASSGGLIGYTF.